This TCR beta chain was captured by sequencing in a study of T cells after yellow fever vaccination (dated by TCRdb to the late 2010s). Looking at the study overall: The SMART-Seq v4 Ultra Low Input RNA kit was used to prepare libraries from fractions with low cell numbers. Bulk TCR alpha and beta repertoires were sequenced longitudinally to track T-cell clones before and after primary and booster YFV17D yellow fever vaccination. Two healthy male donors, one aged 18 to 29 and one aged 30 to 40 years, made up the cohort. Blood samples were taken at several timepoints before and after primary and secondary immunization, and bulk PBMC replicates and cell subsets were isolated. Results the study describes overall, beyond this receptor: Because the study included only two donors, the extent to which the findings can be generalized is limited. After the booster, most clones that had expanded after primary vaccination were detected again (around 95% of CD4 and around 88% of CD8), suggesting broad maintenance of memory. Because abundant contaminating clonotypes from the bulk population could be contained in FACS-sorted repertoires, computational filtering was required. Compared with the primary T-cell response, the secondary T-cell response was faster but weaker, reaching its peak on day 5 rather than on day 15. A small fraction of clonotypes showed up in both the CD4 and CD8 compartments, probably as a result of convergent recombination.

TCRdb lists the instrument as Illumina NovaSeq 6000. TCR cDNA was made using 5'RACE template switching, a step that added a universal primer site and unique molecular identifiers. Priming of cDNA synthesis was performed from both the TCR alpha and TCR beta constant segments. Two PCR steps were used to amplify libraries, with sample barcodes and sequencing adapters being added in the second step. Sequencing of the libraries was done on either Illumina HiSeq 2500 (2x100 bp) or NovaSeq (2x150 bp). Turning to the authors' computational methods: Reads were demultiplexed and collapsed into UMI consensus sequences with MIGEC, and V(D)J alignment was performed with MiXCR. Clonotypes responding to the vaccine were identified with edgeR on replicate PBMC samples, with the criteria of FDR below 0.01 and a log2 fold change above 5 up to day 15. Bulk clonotypes were assigned CD4 or CD8 identity according to which sequenced CD4 or CD8 repertoire held them at higher abundance. TCRdb applied fastp at Q25 and MiXCR to the public reads, then kept only in-frame beta chains. All rows with the same CDR3 protein become a single entry with the most common DNA and genes. The V and J calls shown here were made by TCRdb, not taken from the authors' results. This sample has under 400,000 distinct CDR3 sequences in its table, and around 13% of those were observed once. Clones ranked in the top ten supply approximately 3.4% of the sample.

The CDR3 runs 14 residues from the cysteine to the phenylalanine. The CDR3 DNA has 42 bases and is translated from base 1. V lost 4 bases and J lost 7 bases, and the count of bases not matched to a germline gene is 4. Reading the germline V gene gives CDR1 LGHNA and CDR2 YSLEER. The intended sense of this specimen's treatment or condition label: live attenuated yellow fever vaccine strain. PBMCs were isolated from peripheral blood using a standard Ficoll-Paque protocol. CD4 and CD8 T-cell fractions were isolated with Dynabeads CD4 and CD8 positive selection kits. TriZol was used to extract RNA from bulk PBMCs, from CD4 and CD8 fractions, and from dextramer-positive and dextramer-negative fractions. This clonotype was picked up many times. Its antigen has not been determined. No clone much larger than this one lies a single base away; base qualities are absent.

The receptor was isolated from a man aged 18 to 30 who received the YFV17D yellow fever vaccine. The sequence joins TRBV4-3 to TRBJ2-2; a stretch of 9 junction bases matches TRBD1. The material sequenced was CD4+ T cells sorted from PBMCs, taken 15 days after the yellow fever booster vaccination. The DNA reads TGCGCCAGCAGCCTACAGGGGGCGGTCGGGGAGCTGTTTTTT. Its translation is CASSLQGAVGELFF.